The clone carrying this TCR beta chain was recorded at least ten times. The target antigen is unknown. Axillary draining lymph nodes of breast cancer patients supplied the node samples. This sample is part of a study of breast tumors, draining lymph nodes, adjacent tissues. Study conclusions and caveats: Luminal-like breast cancer showed significantly higher tumor–nontumor repertoire similarity than basal-like. Tumor repertoires ranked between lymph nodes and nontumor tissue in diversity, with V and J gene preferences.

Germline assignment: CDR1 LGHDT and CDR2 YNNKEL (reference sequence). J gave up 4 bases and V 1 base, and 8 bases lay outside the gene matches. The CDR3 runs to 16 residues. TCRdb reanalysed the multiplex PCR reads using MiXCR and keeps one entry per CDR3 protein. The table records some 97,000 distinct CDR3 sequences, around 20% of them present only once. The chain has TRBV3-1 and TRBJ1-2; the match to TRBD1 covers 8 bases. This sequence was found in a female donor with breast cancer. Some clones in this sample may be carry-over from other donors' samples. Material: axillary lymph node tissue. This CDR3 reads CASSQAPQGVGYGYTF. The DNA of the CDR3 is TGTGCCAGCAGCCAAGCCCCACAGGGGGTGGGCTATGGCTACACCTTC.